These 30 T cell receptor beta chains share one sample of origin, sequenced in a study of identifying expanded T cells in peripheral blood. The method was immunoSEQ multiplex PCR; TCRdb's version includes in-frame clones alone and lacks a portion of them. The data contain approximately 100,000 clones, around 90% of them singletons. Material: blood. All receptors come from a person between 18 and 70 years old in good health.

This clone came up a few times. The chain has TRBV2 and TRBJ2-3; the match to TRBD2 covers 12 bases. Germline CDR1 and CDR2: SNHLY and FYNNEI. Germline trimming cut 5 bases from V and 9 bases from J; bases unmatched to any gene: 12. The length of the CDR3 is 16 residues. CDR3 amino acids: CASSRSSGGGPRTQYF. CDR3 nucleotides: TGTGCCAGCAGTAGGTCTAGCGGGGGGGGGCCGAGGACGCAGTATTTT.

This chain's CDR3 is CASSLRGWQEDTGELFF. The CDR3 DNA follows: TGCGCCAGCAGCTTACGGGGGTGGCAGGAAGACACCGGGGAGCTGTTTTTT. The V call is TRBV5-1, the J call TRBJ2-2; D is possibly TRBD2 (6 bases). Looked up from germline, CDR1 is SGHRS and CDR2 is YFSETQ. This CDR3 contains 17 residues. V lost 2 bases and J 3 bases, leaving 17 bases between the germline ends.

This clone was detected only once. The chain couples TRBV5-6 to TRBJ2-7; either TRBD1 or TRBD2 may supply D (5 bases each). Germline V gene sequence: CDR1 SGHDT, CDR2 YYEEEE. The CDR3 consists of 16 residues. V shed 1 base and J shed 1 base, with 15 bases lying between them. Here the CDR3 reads CASSLTGTLWSYEQYF. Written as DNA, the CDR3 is TGTGCCAGCAGCTTGACCGGGACCCTGTGGTCCTACGAGCAGTACTTC.

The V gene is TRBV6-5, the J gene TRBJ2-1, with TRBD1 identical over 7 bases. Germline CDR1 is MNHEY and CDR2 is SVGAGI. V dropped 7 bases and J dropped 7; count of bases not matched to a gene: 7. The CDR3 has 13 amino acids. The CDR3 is CASKGASWNEQFF. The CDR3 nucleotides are TGTGCCAGCAAGGGGGCCTCCTGGAATGAGCAGTTCTTC.

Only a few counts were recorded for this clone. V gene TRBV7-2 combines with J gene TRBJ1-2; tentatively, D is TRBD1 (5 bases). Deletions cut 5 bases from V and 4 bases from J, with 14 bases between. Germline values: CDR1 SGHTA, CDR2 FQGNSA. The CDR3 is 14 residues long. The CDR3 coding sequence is TGTGCCAGCAGCCCCGGACGGGGACCCTATGGCTACACCTTC. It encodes CASSPGRGPYGYTF. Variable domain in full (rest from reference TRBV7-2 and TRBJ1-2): GAGVSQSPSNKVTEKGKDVELRCDPISGHTALYWYRQSLGQGLEFLIYFQGNSAPDKSGLPSDRFSAERTGGSVSTLTIQRTQQEDSAVYLCASSPGRGPYGYTFGSGTRLTVV.

Written as DNA, the CDR3 is TGTGCCAGCAGTGCCTACAGGGAGAAGGAGACCCAGTACTTC. Translation gives CASSAYREKETQYF. The V call is TRBV25-1, the J call TRBJ2-5, with D tentatively TRBD1 (6 bases). From germline, CDR1 is MGHDK and CDR2 SYGVNS. Trimming took off 4 bases at V and 5 bases at J, with 14 bases between the two ends. The CDR3 totals 14 residues.

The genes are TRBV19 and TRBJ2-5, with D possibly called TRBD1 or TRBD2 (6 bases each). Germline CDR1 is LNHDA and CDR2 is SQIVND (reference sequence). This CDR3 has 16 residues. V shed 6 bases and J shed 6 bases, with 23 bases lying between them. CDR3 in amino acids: CASSEGGRTHTKTQYF. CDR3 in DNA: TGTGCCAGTAGCGAGGGGGGTAGGACCCATACAAAGACCCAGTACTTC.

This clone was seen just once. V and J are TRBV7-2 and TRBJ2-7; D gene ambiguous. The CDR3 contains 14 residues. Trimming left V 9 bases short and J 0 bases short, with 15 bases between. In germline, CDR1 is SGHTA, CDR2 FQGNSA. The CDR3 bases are TGTGCCAGTAGTCTCCGCGAGAGCTCCTACGAGCAGTACTTC. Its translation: CASSLRESSYEQYF.

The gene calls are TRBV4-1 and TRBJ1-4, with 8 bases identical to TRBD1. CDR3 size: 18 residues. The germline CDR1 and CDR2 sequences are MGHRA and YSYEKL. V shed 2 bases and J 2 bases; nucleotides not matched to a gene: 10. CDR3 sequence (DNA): TGCGCCAGCAGCCAACCGCGTAGACAGGGGAGGACTAATGAAAAACTGTTTTTT. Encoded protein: CASSQPRRQGRTNEKLFF.

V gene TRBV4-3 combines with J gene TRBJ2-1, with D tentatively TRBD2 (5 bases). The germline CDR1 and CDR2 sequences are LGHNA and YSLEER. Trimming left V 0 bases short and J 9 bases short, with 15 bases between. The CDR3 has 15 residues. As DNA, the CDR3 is TGCGCCAGCAGCCAAGATAGGTTGAGAGGAGGTGAGCAGTTCTTC. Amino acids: CASSQDRLRGGEQFF.

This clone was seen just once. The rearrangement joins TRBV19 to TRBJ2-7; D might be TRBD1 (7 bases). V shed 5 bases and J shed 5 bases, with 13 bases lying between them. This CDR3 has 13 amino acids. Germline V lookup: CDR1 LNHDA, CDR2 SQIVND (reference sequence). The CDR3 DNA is TGTGCCAGTAGTTTGCGGGACAGTCACGAGCAGTACTTC. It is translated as CASSLRDSHEQYF.

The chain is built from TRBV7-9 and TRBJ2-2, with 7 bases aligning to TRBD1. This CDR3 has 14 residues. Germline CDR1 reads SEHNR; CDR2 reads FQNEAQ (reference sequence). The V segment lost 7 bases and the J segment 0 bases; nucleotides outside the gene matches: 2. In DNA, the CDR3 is TGTGCCAGCATAGGGACAGCGAACACCGGGGAGCTGTTTTTT. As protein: CASIGTANTGELFF. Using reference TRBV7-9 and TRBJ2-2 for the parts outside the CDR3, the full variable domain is DTGVSQNPRHKITKRGQNVTFRCDPISEHNRLYWYRQTLGQGPEFLTYFQNEAQLEKSRLLSDRFSAERPKGSFSTLEIQRTEQGDSAMYLCASIGTANTGELFFGEGSRLTVL.

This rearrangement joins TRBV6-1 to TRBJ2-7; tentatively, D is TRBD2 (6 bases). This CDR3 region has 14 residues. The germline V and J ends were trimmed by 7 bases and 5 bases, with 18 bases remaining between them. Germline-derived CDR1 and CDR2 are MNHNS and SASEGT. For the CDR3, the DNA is TGTGCCAGCATAACTAGCTGGGCGAAACACGAGCAGTACTTC. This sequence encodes CASITSWAKHEQYF.

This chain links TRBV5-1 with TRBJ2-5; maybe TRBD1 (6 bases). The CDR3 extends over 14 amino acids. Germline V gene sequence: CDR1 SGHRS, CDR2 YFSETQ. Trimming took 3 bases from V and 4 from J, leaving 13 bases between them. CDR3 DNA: TGCGCCAGCAGCTCCTGGGACAACCGAGAGACCCAGTACTTC. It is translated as CASSSWDNRETQYF.

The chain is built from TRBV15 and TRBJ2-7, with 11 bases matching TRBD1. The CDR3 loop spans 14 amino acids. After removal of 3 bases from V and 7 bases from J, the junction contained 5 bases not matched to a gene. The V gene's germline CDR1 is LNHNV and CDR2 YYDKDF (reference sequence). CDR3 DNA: TGTGCCACCAGCAGCTGGACAGGGGGCTTAGAGCAGTACTTC. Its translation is CATSSWTGGLEQYF.

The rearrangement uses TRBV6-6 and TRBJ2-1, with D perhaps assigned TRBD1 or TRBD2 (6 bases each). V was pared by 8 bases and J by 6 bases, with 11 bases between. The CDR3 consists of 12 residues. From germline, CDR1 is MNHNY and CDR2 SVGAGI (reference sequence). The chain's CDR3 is CASRPGANEQFF. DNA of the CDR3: TGTGCCAGCCGGCCGGGGGCCAATGAGCAGTTCTTC.

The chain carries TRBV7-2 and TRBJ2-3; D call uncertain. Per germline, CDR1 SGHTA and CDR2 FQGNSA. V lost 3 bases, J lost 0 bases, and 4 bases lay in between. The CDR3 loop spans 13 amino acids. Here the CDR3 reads CASSFISTDTQYF. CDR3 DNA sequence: TGTGCCAGCAGCTTCATCAGCACAGATACGCAGTATTTT.

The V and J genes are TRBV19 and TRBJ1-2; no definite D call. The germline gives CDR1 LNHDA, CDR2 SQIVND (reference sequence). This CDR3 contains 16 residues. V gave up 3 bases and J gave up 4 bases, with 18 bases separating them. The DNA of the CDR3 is TGTGCCAGTAGTATGTCGGAGGCAGATGGAGGCTATGGCTACACCTTC. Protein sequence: CASSMSEADGGYGYTF.

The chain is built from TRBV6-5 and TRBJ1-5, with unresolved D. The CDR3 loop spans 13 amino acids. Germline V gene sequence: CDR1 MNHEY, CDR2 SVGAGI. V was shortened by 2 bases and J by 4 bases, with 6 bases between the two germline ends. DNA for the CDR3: TGTGCCAGCAGTTACGGTTGGAATCAGCCCCAGCATTTT. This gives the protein CASSYGWNQPQHF.

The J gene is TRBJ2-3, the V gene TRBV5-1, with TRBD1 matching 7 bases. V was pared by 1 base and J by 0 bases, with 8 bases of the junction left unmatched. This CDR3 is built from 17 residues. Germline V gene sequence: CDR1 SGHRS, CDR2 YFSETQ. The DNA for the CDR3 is TGCGCCAGCAGCTTGATTCGAGACAGGGACAGCACAGATACGCAGTATTTT. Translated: CASSLIRDRDSTDTQYF. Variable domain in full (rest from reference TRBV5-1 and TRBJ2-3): KAGVTQTPRYLIKTRGQQVTLSCSPISGHRSVSWYQQTPGQGLQFLFEYFSETQRNKGNFPGRFSGRQFSNSRSEMNVSTLELGDSALYLCASSLIRDRDSTDTQYFGPGTRLTVL.

For the CDR3, the DNA is TGCGCCAGCACCTTCCCTCAGCCGGGACAGGATTTTGAGCAGCCCCAGCATTTT. It yields the protein CASTFPQPGQDFEQPQHF. The chain is built from TRBV23-1 and TRBJ1-5; 8 bases line up with TRBD1. TRBV23-1 falls under the ORF class, with uncertain function. The V segment lost 7 bases and the J segment 7 bases; nucleotides outside the gene matches: 21. This CDR3 region has 18 residues.

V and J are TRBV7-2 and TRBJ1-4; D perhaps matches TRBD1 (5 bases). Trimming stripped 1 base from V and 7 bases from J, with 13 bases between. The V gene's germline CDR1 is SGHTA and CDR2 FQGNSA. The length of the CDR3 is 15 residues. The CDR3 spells CASSLVGGYSEKLFF. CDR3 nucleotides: TGTGCCAGCAGCTTAGTGGGGGGGTACAGTGAAAAACTGTTTTTT. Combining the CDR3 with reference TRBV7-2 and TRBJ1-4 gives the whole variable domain GAGVSQSPSNKVTEKGKDVELRCDPISGHTALYWYRQSLGQGLEFLIYFQGNSAPDKSGLPSDRFSAERTGGSVSTLTIQRTQQEDSAVYLCASSLVGGYSEKLFFGSGTQLSVL.

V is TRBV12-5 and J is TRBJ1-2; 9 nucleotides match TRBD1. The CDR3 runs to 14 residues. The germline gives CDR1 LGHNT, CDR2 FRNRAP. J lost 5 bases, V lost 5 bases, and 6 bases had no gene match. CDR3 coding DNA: TGTGCTAGTGGTCCCCGACAGGGGGGATATGGCTACACCTTC. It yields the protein CASGPRQGGYGYTF.

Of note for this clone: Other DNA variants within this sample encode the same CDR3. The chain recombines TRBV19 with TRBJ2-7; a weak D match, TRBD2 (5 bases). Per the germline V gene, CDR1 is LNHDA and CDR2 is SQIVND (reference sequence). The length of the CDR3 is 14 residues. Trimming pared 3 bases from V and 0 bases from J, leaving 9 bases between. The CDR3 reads CASSIGGSSYEQYF. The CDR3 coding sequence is TGTGCCAGTAGTATCGGTGGGAGCTCCTACGAGCAGTACTTC.

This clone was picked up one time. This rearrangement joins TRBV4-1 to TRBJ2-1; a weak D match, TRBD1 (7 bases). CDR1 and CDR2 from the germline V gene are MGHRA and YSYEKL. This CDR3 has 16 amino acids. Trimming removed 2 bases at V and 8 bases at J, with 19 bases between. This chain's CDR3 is CASSQRETGRGDEQFF. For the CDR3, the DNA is TGCGCCAGCAGCCAACGGGAGACAGGGCGGGGTGATGAGCAGTTCTTC.

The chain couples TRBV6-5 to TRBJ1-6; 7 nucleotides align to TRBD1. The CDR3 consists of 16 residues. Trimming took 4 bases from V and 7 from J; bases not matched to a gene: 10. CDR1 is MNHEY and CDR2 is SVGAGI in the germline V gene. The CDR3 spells CASSFGPEGANSPLHF. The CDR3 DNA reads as TGTGCCAGCAGTTTCGGCCCGGAGGGGGCAAATTCACCCCTCCACTTT.

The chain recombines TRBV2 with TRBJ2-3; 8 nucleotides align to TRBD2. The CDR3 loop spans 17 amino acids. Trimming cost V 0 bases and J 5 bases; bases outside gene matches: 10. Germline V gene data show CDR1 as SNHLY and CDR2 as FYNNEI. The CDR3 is CASSEALRSGGGDTQYF. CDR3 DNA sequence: TGTGCCAGCAGTGAAGCGCTTCGAAGCGGGGGTGGAGATACGCAGTATTTT.

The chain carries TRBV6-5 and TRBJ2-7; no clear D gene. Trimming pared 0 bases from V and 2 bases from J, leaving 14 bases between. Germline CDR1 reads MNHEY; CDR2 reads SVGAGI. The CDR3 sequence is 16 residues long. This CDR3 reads CASSYSHFLLAYEQYF. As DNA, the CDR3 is TGTGCCAGCAGTTACTCGCACTTCCTACTGGCCTACGAGCAGTACTTC.

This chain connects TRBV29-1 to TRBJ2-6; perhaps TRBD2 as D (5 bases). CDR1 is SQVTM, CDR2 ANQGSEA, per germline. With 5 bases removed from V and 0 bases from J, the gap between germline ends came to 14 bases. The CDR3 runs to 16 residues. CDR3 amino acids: CSVFVGELSGANVLTF. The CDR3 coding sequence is TGCAGCGTTTTCGTTGGGGAGCTCTCTGGGGCCAACGTCCTGACTTTC.

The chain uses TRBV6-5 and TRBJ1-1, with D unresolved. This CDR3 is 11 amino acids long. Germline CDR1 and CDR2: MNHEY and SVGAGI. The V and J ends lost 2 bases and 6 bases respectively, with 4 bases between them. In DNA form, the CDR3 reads TGTGCCAGCAGTTACGGCCCTGAAGCTTTCTTT. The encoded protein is CASSYGPEAFF.